The 31 T cell receptor beta chains below come from one sample, sequenced in a study of blood T cells in healthy people across ages. Alongside a J-beta primer mix, a sample-barcoded 5' primer served in a second PCR lasting roughly 6 to 11 cycles. TCRdb analysed the 5' RACE reads with MiXCR anew, one entry per CDR3 protein. The data show 540,000 or so distinct CDR3 sequences, approximately 25% seen once. Material for sequencing was blood. Receptors originate from a woman aged 70-85 years in good health.

The chain uses TRBV7-9 and TRBJ2-2; D may be TRBD2 (5 bases). CDR3 size: 14 residues. Germline lookup yields CDR1 SEHNR and CDR2 FQNEAQ (reference sequence). V was cut by 2 bases and J by 6 bases, with 10 bases left in between. The DNA for the CDR3 is TGTGCCAGCAGCTTACTGGGGAGCCCCGGGGAGCTGTTTTTT. This gives the protein CASSLLGSPGELFF.

Of note for this clonotype: A read error may account for a junction end that differs from germline. The chain has TRBV29-1 and TRBJ2-3; 9 bases fit TRBD1. Germline-derived CDR1 and CDR2 are SQVTM and ANQGSEA. The CDR3 sequence is 14 residues long. This chain's CDR3 is CSVRQGVSTDAQYF. CDR3 nucleotide sequence: TGCAGCGTGAGACAGGGGGTTAGCACAGATGCGCAGTATTTT.

This chain uses TRBV29-1 with TRBJ2-7, with TRBD1 identical over 7 bases. Looked up from germline, CDR1 is SQVTM and CDR2 is ANQGSEA. The CDR3 extends over 12 amino acids. V was clipped by 8 bases and J by 7 bases; unmatched bases: 11. The CDR3 spells CSTRGDRREQYF. The CDR3 nucleotides are TGCAGCACTCGAGGGGACAGAAGAGAGCAGTACTTC.

This chain joins TRBV5-8 and TRBJ2-1; tentatively, D is TRBD2 (7 bases). In germline, CDR1 is SGHTS, CDR2 YDEGEE. The V end was cut by 1 base, the J end by 0 bases, with 14 bases between. This CDR3 is 17 amino acids long. For the CDR3, the DNA is TGTGCCAGCAGCTTGTCGAGGGGGGGCAGCTCCTACAATGAGCAGTTCTTC. Translation: CASSLSRGGSSYNEQFF. The complete variable domain, with remaining parts taken from reference TRBV5-8 and TRBJ2-1, reads EAGVTQSPTHLIKTRGQQATLRCSPISGHTSVYWYQQALGLGLQFLLWYDEGEERNRGNFPPRFSGRQFPNYSSELNVNALELEDSALYLCASSLSRGGSSYNEQFFGPGTRLTVL.

The chain has TRBV5-1 and TRBJ1-5, with TRBD1 matching over 8 bases. With 4 bases clipped from V and 7 bases from J, the junction kept 7 bases outside the gene matches. Germline CDR1 reads SGHRS; CDR2 reads YFSETQ. CDR3 length equals 14 residues. The CDR3 DNA sequence: TGCGCCAGCAGCCGTGACAGGGGAGGACAGCCCCAGCATTTT. Translating it yields CASSRDRGGQPQHF.

V gene TRBV11-2 combines with J gene TRBJ2-1, with D perhaps matching TRBD2 (6 bases). V lost 4 bases, J lost 0 bases, and 13 bases lay in between. Germline-derived CDR1 and CDR2 are SGHAT and FQNNGV. This CDR3 spans 16 amino acids. The CDR3 bases are TGTGCCAGCAGCTCCTCAGCGGGCAGCTCCTACAATGAGCAGTTCTTC. This gives the protein CASSSSAGSSYNEQFF.

This rearrangement joins TRBV5-1 to TRBJ2-3, with 7 bases that match TRBD1. CDR3 length equals 15 residues. V lost 2 bases and J lost 5; bases outside the gene matches: 8. CDR1 and CDR2 (germline): SGHRS, YFSETQ. This chain's CDR3 is CASSFGTDAEDTQYF. The CDR3 bases are TGCGCCAGCAGCTTTGGGACAGATGCCGAAGATACGCAGTATTTT.

This chain uses TRBV12-3 or TRBV12-4 with TRBJ2-7; tentatively, D is TRBD1 or TRBD2 (5 bases each). This CDR3 spans 14 amino acids. The V and J ends lost 6 bases and 3 bases respectively, with 15 bases between them. CDR3 in amino acids: CASSREGSFYEQYF. CDR3 bases: TGTGCCAGCAGCCGAGAGGGGTCGTTCTACGAGCAGTACTTC.

This clonotype came up a few times. Mismatch with germline at one junction end may stem from a read error. This sequence joins TRBV3-1 and TRBJ1-2; the D gene is possibly TRBD1 (5 bases). The CDR3 length is 13 residues. Per the germline V gene, CDR1 is LGHDT and CDR2 is YNNKEL (reference sequence). The DNA for the CDR3 is TGTGCCAGCAGCCAAGGAAGGTGGGGCAGCCTAATCTTC. Encoded protein: CASSQGRWGSLIF.

The chain couples TRBV7-2 to TRBJ1-4, with 8 bases aligning to TRBD1. V lost 5 bases to trimming and J lost 7 bases; unmatched junction nucleotides: 12. Germline V CDR1 and CDR2: SGHTA, FQGNSA. The CDR3 is 16 amino acids. CDR3 sequence reads: CASSPGLQGGREKLFF. The CDR3 region has the DNA TGTGCCAGCAGCCCCGGATTACAGGGGGGTCGTGAAAAACTGTTTTTT.

This clonotype has only a few counts. The gene calls are TRBV29-1 and TRBJ1-2, with 9 bases aligning to TRBD1. V was pared by 6 bases and J by 8 bases, with 13 bases of the junction left unmatched. The CDR3 consists of 14 residues. Germline V lookup: CDR1 SQVTM, CDR2 ANQGSEA. CDR3 in DNA: TGCAGCGTGGACAAACAGGGGGCTTATCGGGGCTACACCTTC. Translated, it gives CSVDKQGAYRGYTF.

The sample holds many counts of this clonotype. The rearrangement uses TRBV6-6 and TRBJ2-3, with D unclear. Trimming shortened V by 8 bases and J by 5 bases, and 17 bases separated the two germline ends. The germline V gene has CDR1 MNHNY and CDR2 SVGAGI (reference sequence). The CDR3 has 14 amino acids. DNA of the CDR3: TGTGCCAGCGCTTCGGGTGTTGGGGTAGATACGCAGTATTTT. This encodes CASASGVGVDTQYF.

The CDR3 DNA sequence: TGTGCCAGCAGCCTTAAGCAAGGGACAGATAATGAAAAACTGTTTTTT. It encodes CASSLKQGTDNEKLFF. The chain recombines TRBV4-2 with TRBJ1-4; 7 bases are shared with TRBD1. Germline CDR1 is LGHNA and CDR2 is YNFKEQ. The CDR3 sequence is 16 residues long. The J segment lost 4 bases and the V segment lost 4 bases, leaving 9 bases of the junction unmatched.

This clonotype was counted between two and nine times. The chain recombines TRBV6-2 or TRBV6-3 with TRBJ2-1; TRBD2 matches 9 bases. The V gene end was trimmed by 9 bases and the J gene end by 0 bases; junction bases not matched to a gene: 9. The germline V gene encodes CDR1 MNHEY and CDR2 SVGEGT. The CDR3 runs to 16 residues. CDR3 region: CASRSGGGGSYNEQFF. CDR3 bases: TGTGCCAGTAGATCCGGCGGGGGGGGCTCCTACAATGAGCAGTTCTTC.

This clonotype appeared a few times. This CDR3 is CASSPGQAKETQYF. CDR3 in DNA: TGTGCCAGCAGCCCGGGACAGGCAAAAGAGACCCAGTACTTC. The chain combines TRBV7-9 with TRBJ2-5, with TRBD1 matching over 8 bases. The V gene end was trimmed by 5 bases and the J gene end by 3 bases; junction bases not matched to a gene: 5. The CDR3 spans 14 residues. The germline V gene has CDR1 SEHNR and CDR2 FQNEAQ (reference sequence).

This clonotype occurred a few times. The chain has TRBV7-2 and TRBJ2-3, with TRBD2 matching over 7 bases. Losses at the gene ends were 5 bases for V and 2 bases for J; bases not matched to a gene: 7. The CDR3 covers 15 residues. Germline V gene sequence: CDR1 SGHTA, CDR2 FQGNSA. In nucleotides, the CDR3 is TGTGCCAGCAGCCCCCCTGGGACTACCACAGATACGCAGTATTTT. Translating it yields CASSPPGTTTDTQYF.

The J gene is TRBJ1-2, the V gene TRBV11-2; possible D gene TRBD1, 5 bases. Per germline, CDR1 SGHAT and CDR2 FQNNGV. The CDR3 has 12 residues. The germline V and J ends were trimmed by 4 bases and 8 bases, with 11 bases remaining between them. As DNA, the CDR3 is TGTGCCAGCAGCTCCGGGACCGGGGGCTACACCTTC. It yields the protein CASSSGTGGYTF.

V and J are TRBV28 and TRBJ1-1; no definite D call. Looked up from germline, CDR1 is MDHEN and CDR2 is SYDVKM. The V end was cut by 3 bases, the J end by 8 bases, with 7 bases between. The CDR3 extends over 11 amino acids. The CDR3 loop is CASSFLAEAFF. The DNA of the CDR3 is TGTGCCAGCAGTTTTCTGGCGGAAGCTTTCTTT.

The chain links TRBV20-1 to TRBJ2-7; 9 bases map to TRBD1. The CDR3 is 15 amino acids. Germline V gene lookup returns CDR1 DFQATT and CDR2 SNEGSKA (reference sequence). V dropped 7 bases and J dropped 5; count of bases not matched to a gene: 15. The CDR3 here is CSVIPGQGSGDEQYF. The CDR3, as DNA: TGCAGTGTTATACCGGGACAGGGAAGCGGGGACGAGCAGTACTTC.

The CDR3 coding sequence is TGCAGTGCTAGGATAGACAGGAACACTGAAGCTTTCTTT. It codes for CSARIDRNTEAFF. The rearrangement uses TRBV20-1 and TRBJ1-1, with D perhaps TRBD1 (5 bases). The V end was cut by 3 bases, the J end by 1 base, with 9 bases between. This CDR3 contains 13 residues. Germline assignment: CDR1 DFQATT and CDR2 SNEGSKA (reference sequence).

This clonotype has a count of ten or more. The chain has TRBV7-9 and TRBJ2-7; 7 nucleotides line up with TRBD1. This CDR3 has 14 amino acids. Germline V gene data show CDR1 as SEHNR and CDR2 as FQNEAQ (reference sequence). J gave up 3 bases and V 2 bases, and 4 bases lay outside the gene matches. The CDR3 coding sequence is TGTGCCAGCAGCTTACAACAGGGGAACTACGAGCAGTACTTC. The encoded protein is CASSLQQGNYEQYF. Full variable domain (remainder filled in from reference TRBV7-9 and TRBJ2-7): DTGVSQNPRHKITKRGQNVTFRCDPISEHNRLYWYRQTLGQGPEFLTYFQNEAQLEKSRLLSDRFSAERPKGSFSTLEIQRTEQGDSAMYLCASSLQQGNYEQYFGPGTRLTVT.

This clonotype turned up a few times. This chain connects TRBV5-1 to TRBJ1-5; no reliable D call. This CDR3 contains 15 residues. V gave up 0 bases and J gave up 2 bases, with 9 bases separating them. Germline CDR1 is SGHRS and CDR2 is YFSETQ. The CDR3 sequence: CASSLEGVGNQPQHF. The DNA of the CDR3 is TGCGCCAGCAGCTTGGAGGGTGTGGGCAATCAGCCCCAGCATTTT.

This clonotype was seen many times. The chain recombines TRBV3-1 with TRBJ1-2, with a tentative D call TRBD1 (6 bases). V was clipped by 1 base and J by 3 bases, with 18 bases between them. The CDR3 length is 17 residues. Looked up from germline, CDR1 is LGHDT and CDR2 is YNNKEL (reference sequence). The CDR3 reads CASSQGATGRRDYGYTF. CDR3 nucleotides: TGTGCCAGCAGCCAAGGGGCCACAGGGCGACGGGACTATGGCTACACCTTC. Together with reference TRBV3-1 and TRBJ1-2, the CDR3 gives the full variable domain: DTAVSQTPKYLVTQMGNDKSIKCEQNLGHDTMYWYKQDSKKFLKIMFSYNNKELIINETVPNRFSPKSPDKAHLNLHINSLELGDSAVYFCASSQGATGRRDYGYTFGSGTRLTVV.

The chain is built from TRBV6-2 or TRBV6-3 and TRBJ2-5, with D perhaps matching TRBD2 (7 bases). Trimming removed 7 bases from V and 6 bases from J, with 21 bases in between. The CDR3 runs to 15 residues. Germline V CDR1 and CDR2: MNHEY, SVGEGT. CDR3 loop: CASNRGAQTGKTQYF. CDR3 DNA: TGTGCCAGCAACCGGGGGGCCCAAACTGGAAAGACCCAGTACTTC.

Only a few counts were recorded for this clonotype. The genes are TRBV20-1 and TRBJ2-3, with 7 bases aligning to TRBD2. Per the germline V gene, CDR1 is DFQATT and CDR2 is SNEGSKA (reference sequence). This CDR3 spans 15 amino acids. J lost 2 bases, V lost 0 bases, and 5 bases had no gene match. CDR3 region: CSARDAGLHTDTQYF. Written as DNA, the CDR3 is TGCAGTGCTAGAGATGCGGGACTACACACAGATACGCAGTATTTT.

V usage is TRBV7-2 and J usage is TRBJ2-2; 13 nucleotides agree with TRBD2. The J segment lost 2 bases and the V segment lost 0 bases, leaving 9 bases of the junction unmatched. Germline-derived CDR1 and CDR2 are SGHTA and FQGNSA. This CDR3 is 20 amino acids long. Here the CDR3 reads CASSLATTLAGGPNTGELFF. The CDR3 DNA sequence: TGTGCCAGCAGCTTAGCCACAACACTAGCGGGGGGGCCTAACACCGGGGAGCTGTTTTTT.

In this sample, this clonotype turned up a few times. This chain uses TRBV20-1 with TRBJ2-5; maybe TRBD2 (5 bases). V was clipped by 3 bases and J by 10 bases, with 24 bases between them. The CDR3 runs 15 residues. CDR1 DFQATT and CDR2 SNEGSKA come from the germline V gene (reference sequence). In DNA form, the CDR3 reads TGCAGTGCTAGCCAGCCAAAAGGATCCTCCCGGGACCAGTACTTC. This encodes CSASQPKGSSRDQYF.

This clonotype was seen more than once but under ten times. The chain joins TRBV6-2 or TRBV6-3 to TRBJ1-6, with TRBD1 as a possible D gene (6 bases). The germline V and J ends were trimmed by 6 bases and 0 bases, with 18 bases remaining between them. Germline CDR1 and CDR2: MNHEY and SVGEGT. The CDR3 spans 18 residues. The DNA of the CDR3 is TGTGCCAGCAGCCGACGGACAGAGAGTAGCTCCTATAATTCACCCCTCCACTTT. This translates into CASSRRTESSSYNSPLHF.

This clonotype has ten or more counts. V usage is TRBV20-1 and J usage is TRBJ2-5; D unresolved. Per the germline V gene, CDR1 is DFQATT and CDR2 is SNEGSKA (reference sequence). The V gene lost 6 bases and the J gene lost 5 bases, with 10 bases spanning the gap. The CDR3 contains 11 residues. The CDR3 here is CSAHEVETQYF. The CDR3 nucleotides are TGCAGTGCGCATGAAGTGGAGACCCAGTACTTC.

This clonotype has more than one count but fewer than ten. The gene calls are TRBV6-2 or TRBV6-3 and TRBJ2-5; D unclear. The germline V gene has CDR1 MNHEY and CDR2 SVGEGT. This CDR3 comprises 14 residues. With 6 bases removed from V and 0 bases from J, the gap between germline ends came to 11 bases. The chain's CDR3 is CASRGWSYQETQYF. The CDR3 bases are TGTGCCAGCAGGGGTTGGTCGTACCAAGAGACCCAGTACTTC.

The chain joins TRBV4-2 to TRBJ1-3, with D uncertain. Trimming removed 0 bases at V and 3 bases at J, with 21 bases between. This CDR3 has 19 amino acids. Germline CDR1 reads LGHNA; CDR2 reads YNFKEQ. The CDR3: CASSQEIPLAEPIGNTIYF. CDR3 sequence (DNA): TGTGCCAGCAGCCAAGAAATCCCCCTGGCAGAACCTATTGGAAACACCATATATTTT.